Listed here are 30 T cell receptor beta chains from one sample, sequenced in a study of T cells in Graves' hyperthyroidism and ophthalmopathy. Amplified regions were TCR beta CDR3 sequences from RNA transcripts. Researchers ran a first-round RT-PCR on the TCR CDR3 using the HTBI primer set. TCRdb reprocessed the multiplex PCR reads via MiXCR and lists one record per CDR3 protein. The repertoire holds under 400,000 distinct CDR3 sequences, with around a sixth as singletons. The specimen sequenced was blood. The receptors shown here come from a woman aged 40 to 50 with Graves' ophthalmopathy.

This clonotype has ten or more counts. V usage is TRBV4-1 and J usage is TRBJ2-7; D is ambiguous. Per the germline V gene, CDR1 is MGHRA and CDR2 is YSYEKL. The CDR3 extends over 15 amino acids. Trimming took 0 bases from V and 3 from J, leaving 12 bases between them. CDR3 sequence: CASSQDNNAYYEQYF. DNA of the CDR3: TGCGCCAGCAGCCAAGATAATAACGCCTACTACGAGCAGTACTTC.

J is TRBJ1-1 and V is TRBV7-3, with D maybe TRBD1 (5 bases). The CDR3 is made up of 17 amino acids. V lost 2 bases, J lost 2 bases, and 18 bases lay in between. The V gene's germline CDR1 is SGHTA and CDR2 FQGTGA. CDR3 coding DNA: TGTGCCAGCAGCTTATCCCCCATTCTCAGGGTCAACACTGAAGCTTTCTTT. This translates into CASSLSPILRVNTEAFF.

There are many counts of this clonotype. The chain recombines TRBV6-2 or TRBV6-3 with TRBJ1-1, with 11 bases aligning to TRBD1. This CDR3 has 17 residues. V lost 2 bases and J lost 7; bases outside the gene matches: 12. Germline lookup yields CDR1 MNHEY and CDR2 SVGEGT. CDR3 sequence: CASSYLEGQGVNDEAFF. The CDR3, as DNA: TGTGCCAGCAGTTACCTCGAGGGACAGGGGGTGAACGATGAAGCTTTCTTT.

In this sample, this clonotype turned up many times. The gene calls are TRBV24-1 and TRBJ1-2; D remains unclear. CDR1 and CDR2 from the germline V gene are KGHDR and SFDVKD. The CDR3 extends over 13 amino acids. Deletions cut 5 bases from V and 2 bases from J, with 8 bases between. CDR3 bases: TGTGCCACCAGTGCAGCCGGGAACTATGGCTACACCTTC. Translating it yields CATSAAGNYGYTF.

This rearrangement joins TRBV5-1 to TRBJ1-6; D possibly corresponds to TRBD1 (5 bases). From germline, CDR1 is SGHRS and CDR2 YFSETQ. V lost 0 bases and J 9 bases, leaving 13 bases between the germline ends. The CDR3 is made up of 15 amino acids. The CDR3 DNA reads TGCGCCAGCAGCTTGGATCAGGGTTTTCGTTCACCCCTCCACTTT. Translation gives CASSLDQGFRSPLHF.

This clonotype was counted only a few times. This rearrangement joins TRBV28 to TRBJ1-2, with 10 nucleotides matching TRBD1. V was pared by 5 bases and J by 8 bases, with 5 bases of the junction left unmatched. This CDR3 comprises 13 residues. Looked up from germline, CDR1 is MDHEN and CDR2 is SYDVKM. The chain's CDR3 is CASSTGTGEGYTF. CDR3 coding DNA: TGTGCCAGCAGTACCGGGACAGGGGAGGGCTACACCTTC.

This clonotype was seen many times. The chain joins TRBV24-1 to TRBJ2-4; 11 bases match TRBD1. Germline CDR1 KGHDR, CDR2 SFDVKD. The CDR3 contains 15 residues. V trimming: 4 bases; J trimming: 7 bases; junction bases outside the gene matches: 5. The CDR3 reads CATSERTGGRNIQYF. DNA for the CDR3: TGTGCCACCAGTGAGCGGACAGGGGGCAGGAACATTCAGTACTTC.

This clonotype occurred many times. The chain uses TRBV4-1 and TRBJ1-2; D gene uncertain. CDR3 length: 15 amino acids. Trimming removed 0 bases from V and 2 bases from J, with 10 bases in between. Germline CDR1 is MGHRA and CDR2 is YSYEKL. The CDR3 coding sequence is TGCGCCAGCAGCCAAGATTCGTCGGTCAACTATGGCTACACCTTC. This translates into CASSQDSSVNYGYTF.

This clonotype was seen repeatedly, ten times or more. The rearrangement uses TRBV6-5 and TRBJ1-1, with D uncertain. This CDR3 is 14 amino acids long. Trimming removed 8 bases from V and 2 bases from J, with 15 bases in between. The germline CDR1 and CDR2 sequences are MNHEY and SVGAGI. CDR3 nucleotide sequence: TGTGCCAGCCTCGAAGGGAGTTACAACACTGAAGCTTTCTTT. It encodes CASLEGSYNTEAFF.

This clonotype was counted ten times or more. In nucleotides, the CDR3 is TGTGCCAGCAGTCTCGTCCTGACAGGGTCGGGCACTGAAGCTTTCTTT. It specifies CASSLVLTGSGTEAFF. The V call is TRBV28, the J call TRBJ1-1, with 7 bases aligning to TRBD1. Germline V gene sequence: CDR1 MDHEN, CDR2 SYDVKM. Trimming cost V 5 bases and J 4 bases; bases outside gene matches: 13. This CDR3 spans 16 amino acids.

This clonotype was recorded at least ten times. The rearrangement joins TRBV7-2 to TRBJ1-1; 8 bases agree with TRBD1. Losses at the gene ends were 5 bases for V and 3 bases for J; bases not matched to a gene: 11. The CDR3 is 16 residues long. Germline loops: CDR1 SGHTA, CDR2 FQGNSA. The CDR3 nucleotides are TGTGCCAGCAGCCGACGTCCAGGGGGCGTTGACACTGAAGCTTTCTTT. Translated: CASSRRPGGVDTEAFF.

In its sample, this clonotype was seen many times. For the CDR3, the DNA is TGTGCCAGCAGCCCCTCCGACAGGGTGAAGACCCAGTACTTC. It is translated as CASSPSDRVKTQYF. The gene calls are TRBV11-2 and TRBJ2-5; 7 bases are shared with TRBD1. The CDR3 contains 14 residues. Per the germline V gene, CDR1 is SGHAT and CDR2 is FQNNGV. J was trimmed by 6 bases and V by 5 bases; bases with no gene match: 9.

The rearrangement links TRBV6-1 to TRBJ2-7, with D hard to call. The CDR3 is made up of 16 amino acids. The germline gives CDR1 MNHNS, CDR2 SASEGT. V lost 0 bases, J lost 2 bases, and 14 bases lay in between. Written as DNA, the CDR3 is TGTGCCAGCAGTGAAGCACGGCGGATCAATACCTACGAGCAGTACTTC. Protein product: CASSEARRINTYEQYF.

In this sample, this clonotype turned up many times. The CDR3 loop reads CASRMGAIQYF. The CDR3 bases are TGTGCCAGCAGAATGGGGGCCATTCAGTACTTC. V is TRBV6-2 or TRBV6-3 and J is TRBJ2-4, with D perhaps TRBD1 (6 bases). Germline lookup yields CDR1 MNHEY and CDR2 SVGEGT. The CDR3 loop spans 11 amino acids. V was pared by 6 bases and J by 9 bases, with 9 bases between.

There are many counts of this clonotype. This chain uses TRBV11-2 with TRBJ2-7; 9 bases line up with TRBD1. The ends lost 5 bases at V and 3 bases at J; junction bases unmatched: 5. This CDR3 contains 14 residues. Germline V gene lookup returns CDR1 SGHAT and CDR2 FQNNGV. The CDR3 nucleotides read TGTGCCAGCAGCCGGACAGGGGTGAACTACGAGCAGTACTTC. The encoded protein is CASSRTGVNYEQYF.

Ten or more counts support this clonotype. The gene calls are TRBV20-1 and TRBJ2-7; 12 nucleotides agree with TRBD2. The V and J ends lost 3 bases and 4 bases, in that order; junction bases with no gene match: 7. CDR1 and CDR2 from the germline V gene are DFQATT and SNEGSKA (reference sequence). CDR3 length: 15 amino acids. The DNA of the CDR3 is TGCAGTGCTAGGCCGACTAGCGGGAGAGGGTACGAGCAGTACTTC. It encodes CSARPTSGRGYEQYF.

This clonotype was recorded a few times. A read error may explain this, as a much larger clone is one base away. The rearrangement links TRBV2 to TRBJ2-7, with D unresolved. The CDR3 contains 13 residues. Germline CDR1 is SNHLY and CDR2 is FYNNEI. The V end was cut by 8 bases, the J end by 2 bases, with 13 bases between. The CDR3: CASAGARAYEQYF. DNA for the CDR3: TGTGCCAGCGCAGGAGCGCGCGCCTACGAGCAGTACTTC.

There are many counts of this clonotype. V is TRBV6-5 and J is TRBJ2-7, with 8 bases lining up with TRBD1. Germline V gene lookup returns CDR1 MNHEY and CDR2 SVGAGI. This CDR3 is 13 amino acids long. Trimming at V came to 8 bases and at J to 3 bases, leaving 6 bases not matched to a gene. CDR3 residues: CASGRTGNYEQYF. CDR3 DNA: TGTGCCAGCGGACGGACAGGGAACTACGAGCAGTACTTC.

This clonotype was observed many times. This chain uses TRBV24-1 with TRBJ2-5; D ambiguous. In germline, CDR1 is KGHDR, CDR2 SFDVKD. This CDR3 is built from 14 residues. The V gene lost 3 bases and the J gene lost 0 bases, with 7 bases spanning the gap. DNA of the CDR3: TGTGCCACCAGTGATCCAGAGTACCAAGAGACCCAGTACTTC. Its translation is CATSDPEYQETQYF.

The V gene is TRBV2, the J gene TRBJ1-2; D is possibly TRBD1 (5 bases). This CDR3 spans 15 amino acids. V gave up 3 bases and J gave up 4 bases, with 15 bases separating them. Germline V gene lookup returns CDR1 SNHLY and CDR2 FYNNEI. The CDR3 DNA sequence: TGTGCCAGCAGTGACCGGACACAAATCATCTATGGCTACACCTTC. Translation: CASSDRTQIIYGYTF. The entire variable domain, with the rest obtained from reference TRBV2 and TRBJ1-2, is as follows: EPEVTQTPSHQVTQMGQEVILRCVPISNHLYFYWYRQILGQKVEFLVSFYNNEISEKSEIFDDQFSVERPDGSNFTLKIRSTKLEDSAMYFCASSDRTQIIYGYTFGSGTRLTVV.

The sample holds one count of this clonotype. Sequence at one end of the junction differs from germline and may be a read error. CDR3 nucleotide sequence: TGTGCCAGCACTGAAGTCGGCTATGGCTACATCTTC. It yields the protein CASTEVGYGYIF. This chain uses TRBV2 with TRBJ1-2, with unresolved D. Germline V CDR1 and CDR2: SNHLY, FYNNEI. This CDR3 is built from 12 residues.

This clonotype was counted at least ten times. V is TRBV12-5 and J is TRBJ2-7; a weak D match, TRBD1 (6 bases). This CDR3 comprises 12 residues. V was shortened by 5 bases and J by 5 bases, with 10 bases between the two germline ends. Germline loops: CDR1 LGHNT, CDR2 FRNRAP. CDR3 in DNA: TGTGCTAGTGGTCCCCGGACAGACGAGCAGTACTTC. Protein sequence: CASGPRTDEQYF.

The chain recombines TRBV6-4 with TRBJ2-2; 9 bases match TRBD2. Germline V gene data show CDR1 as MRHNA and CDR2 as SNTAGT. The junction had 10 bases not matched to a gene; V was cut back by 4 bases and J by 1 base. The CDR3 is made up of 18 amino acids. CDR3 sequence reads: CASSASIGLAKNTGELFF. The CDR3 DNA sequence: TGTGCCAGCAGTGCCTCGATTGGACTAGCGAAGAACACCGGGGAGCTGTTTTTT.

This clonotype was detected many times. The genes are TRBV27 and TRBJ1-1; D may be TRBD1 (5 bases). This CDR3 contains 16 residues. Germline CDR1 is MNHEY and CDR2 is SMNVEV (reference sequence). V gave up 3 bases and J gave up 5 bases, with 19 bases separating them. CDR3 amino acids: CASSLSEEGRGTEAFF. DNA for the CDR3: TGTGCCAGCAGTTTGAGTGAGGAGGGGCGAGGAACTGAAGCTTTCTTT.

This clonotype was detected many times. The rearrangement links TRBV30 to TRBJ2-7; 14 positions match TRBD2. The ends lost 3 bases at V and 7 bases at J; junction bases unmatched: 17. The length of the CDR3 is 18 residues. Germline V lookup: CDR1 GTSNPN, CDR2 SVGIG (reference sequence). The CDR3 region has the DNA TGTGCCTGGAGCGGGCAACATCCGGGACTAGCGGGAGTAGTGGAGCAGTACTTC. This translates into CAWSGQHPGLAGVVEQYF.

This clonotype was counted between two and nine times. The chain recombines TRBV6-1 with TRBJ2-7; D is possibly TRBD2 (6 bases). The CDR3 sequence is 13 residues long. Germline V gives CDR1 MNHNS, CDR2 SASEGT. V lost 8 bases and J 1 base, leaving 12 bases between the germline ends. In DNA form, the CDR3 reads TGTGCCAGCCTCAGTGGGACTTCCTACGAGCAGTACTTC. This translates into CASLSGTSYEQYF.

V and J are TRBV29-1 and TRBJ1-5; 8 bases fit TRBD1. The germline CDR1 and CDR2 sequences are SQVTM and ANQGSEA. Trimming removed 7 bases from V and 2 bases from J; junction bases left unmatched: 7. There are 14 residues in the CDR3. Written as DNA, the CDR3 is TGCAGCGCCTTGACAGGGGTCGGCAATCAGCCCCAGCATTTT. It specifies CSALTGVGNQPQHF.

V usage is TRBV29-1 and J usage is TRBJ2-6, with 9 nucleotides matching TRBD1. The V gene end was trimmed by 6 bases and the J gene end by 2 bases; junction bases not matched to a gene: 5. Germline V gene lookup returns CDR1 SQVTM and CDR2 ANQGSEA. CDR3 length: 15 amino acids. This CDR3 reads CSVGTGKAGANVLTF. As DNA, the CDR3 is TGCAGCGTGGGGACAGGGAAAGCTGGGGCCAACGTCCTGACTTTC.

The CDR3 protein is CAWSVKEGYTF. CDR3 sequence (DNA): TGTGCCTGGAGTGTCAAGGAAGGCTACACCTTC. The gene calls are TRBV30 and TRBJ1-2; no definite D call. CDR3 length equals 11 residues. V gave up 0 bases and J gave up 8 bases, with 7 bases separating them. The germline V gene has CDR1 GTSNPN and CDR2 SVGIG (reference sequence).

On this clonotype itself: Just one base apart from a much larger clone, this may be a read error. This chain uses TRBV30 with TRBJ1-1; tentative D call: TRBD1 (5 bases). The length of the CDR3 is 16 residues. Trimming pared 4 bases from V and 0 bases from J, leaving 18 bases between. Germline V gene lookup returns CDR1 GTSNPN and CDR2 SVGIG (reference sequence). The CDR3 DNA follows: TGTGCCTGGAAGTTGAATGGAAGGGGAGTGAACACTGAAGCTTTCTTT. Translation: CAWKLNGRGVNTEAFF.